The following is a TCR beta chain sequence with its context. No antigen is known for it. The PCR used 60 Vbeta and 13 Jbeta primers. The data were produced by immunoSEQ multiplex PCR, yet TCRdb's version contains in-frame clones alone and is incomplete. The sample lists roughly 180,000 clones, about 78% occurring once. This record comes from a study of cytomegalovirus exposure and HLA in healthy donors. Study-wide findings and caveats: Cytomegalovirus status, reportedly, was diagnosed with high specificity and sensitivity by the classifier. A previous analysis found most TCR beta V segments productive roughly 90% or roughly 30% of the time. In a later analysis, across HLA loci, associated TCR counts were highest for DRB1, lowest for HLA-C.

Germline CDR1 reads SGHVS; CDR2 reads FQNEAQ. This CDR3 has 13 residues. V dropped 5 bases and J dropped 1 base, with 8 bases sitting between them. The chain joins TRBV7-8 to TRBJ1-1; D gene ambiguous. Sequenced material: PBMCs. This receptor was taken from a woman in her fifties or sixties in good health and CMV-seropositive. As DNA, the CDR3 is TGTGCCAGCAGCCCGGAGAGGAACACTGAAGCTTTCTTT. Its translation: CASSPERNTEAFF.